This T cell receptor beta chain came from a study of CD8 T cells in ankylosing spondylitis (dated by TCRdb to between 2016 and 2019). Some background on the complete study: T cell receptor beta repertoires were profiled in healthy donors and ankylosing spondylitis patients so that disease-linked TCR variants could be found. Samples of peripheral blood were taken, and for ankylosing spondylitis patients, synovial fluid was collected as well. In total, the full study cohort was made up of about 110 healthy donors and approximately 27 ankylosing spondylitis patients. Points the paper makes about the study in general: The disease-linked clones showed a CD8+ phenotype and occurred at relatively low frequencies in peripheral blood. Blood from ankylosing spondylitis patients appeared to be characterized by a TCR beta motif composed of about 8 highly homologous amino acid variants. Some of the motif variants had been reported before in the synovial fluid and blood of reactive arthritis patients, a finding that suggests common disease-initiation mechanisms. Significant enrichment of the disease-linked clones was reported in matched synovial fluid samples from ankylosing spondylitis patients.

Sequencing was carried out with an Illumina HiSeq 2500. TCR beta libraries were prepared by quantitative 5'-RACE with molecular barcodes. As for how the authors treated the data: Disease-linked TCR variants were identified with a new computational method built on a probabilistic model of VDJ rearrangement. TCRdb trimmed the raw reads at Q25, called clones with MiXCR and kept productive beta chains. Here each entry gathers all rows of one CDR3 protein and keeps the most common genes and DNA. The V and J calls come from TCRdb's annotation, not from the publication. This sample has about 160,000 distinct CDR3 sequences in its table, and 44% of those were observed once. The top ten clones comprise approximately 14% of the sample. From cysteine to phenylalanine, the CDR3 is 11 amino acids long. The CDR3 DNA has 33 bases and is translated from base 1. The V end loses 2 bases and the J end loses 11 bases, and a stretch of 12 bases separates them. As encoded in the germline V gene (reference sequence), CDR1 is DFQATT while CDR2 is SNEGSKA.

Synovial fluid samples were paired with blood samples taken from the same ankylosing spondylitis patients. Concerning this clonotype: The target of this receptor is not known. Qualities for individual bases were not recorded, and no much larger clone is one base off.

The sequence is built from TRBV20-1 and TRBJ2-5; perhaps TRBD2 is the D gene, with 5 bases matching. The receptor's source is a male donor with ankylosing spondylitis. The sample taken for sequencing was synovial fluid, either unsorted or a sorted T cell fraction (not recorded which). For the CDR3, the sequence is CSARTRIGQYF. Here is the DNA: TGCAGTGCTAGAACTAGAATTGGGCAGTACTTC.